This is a list of T cell receptor beta chains from one sample in a study of T-cell reconstitution after alpha-beta-depleted transplantation in children. TCRdb called the PCR reads again in MiXCR, with one record for every CDR3 protein. The sample gives 200,000 to 250,000 distinct CDR3 sequences, 8% to 9.5% of which show up once; around 6.2% is in the top ten. The material sequenced was PBMCs from the stem cell graft donor, taken from the stem cell graft. The receptors stem from a human donor who donated a stem cell graft to a child with acute lymphoblastic leukemia. CDR3s include the opening cysteine and the closing phenylalanine or tryptophan. A D gene is named only where the DNA matches it firmly. Size tells how often a clone was seen (once, few, many) or the class of an expanded clone, and some rows leave it out.

- | TRBJ1-2 | few | TRBV6-5 | CASQSLLGGYTF | TGTGCCAGCCAGTCCCTACTCGGAGGCTACACCTTC
- | TRBJ2-7 | - | TRBV7-8 | CASSSQGVPSYEQYF | TGTGCCAGCAGCTCCCAAGGGGTCCCATCCTACGAGCAGTACTTC
- | TRBJ2-5 | many | TRBV4-3 | CASRRDTAPQETQYF | TGCGCCAGCAGAAGGGACACCGCCCCCCAAGAGACCCAGTACTTC
TRBD1 | TRBJ1-2 | few | TRBV12-3/TRBV12-4 | CASSPGGQGNYGYTF | TGTGCCAGCAGCCCCGGGGGACAGGGGAACTATGGCTACACCTTC
- | TRBJ1-2 | many | TRBV29-1 | CSVENFQGPYGYTF | TGCAGCGTTGAAAACTTTCAGGGCCCTTATGGCTACACCTTC
- | TRBJ2-3 | many | TRBV29-1 | CSVCDSAVVPDTQYF | TGCAGCGTCTGTGACAGTGCGGTCGTCCCAGATACGCAGTATTTT
TRBD2 | TRBJ2-5 | - | TRBV5-4 | CASSLGGGTSGETQYF | TGTGCCAGCAGCTTGGGGGGCGGGACTAGCGGGGAGACCCAGTACTTC
TRBD2 | TRBJ2-7 | - | TRBV7-8 | CASSPGGGSYEQYF | TGTGCCAGCAGCCCTGGGGGAGGGTCCTACGAGCAGTACTTC
- | TRBJ2-7 | many | TRBV25-1 | CASARGAYEQYF | TGTGCCAGCGCCCGAGGGGCCTACGAGCAGTACTTC
TRBD1 | TRBJ1-2 | - | TRBV20-1 | CSAGTGRGYTF | TGCAGTGCCGGGACAGGACGTGGCTACACCTTC
TRBD1 | TRBJ2-7 | many | TRBV19 | CASSQDRGPIYEQYF | TGTGCCAGTAGTCAAGACAGGGGGCCTATCTACGAGCAGTACTTC
- | TRBJ1-5 | - | TRBV6-2/TRBV6-3 | CASSYDAGNQPQHF | TGTGCCAGCAGTTACGATGCAGGGAATCAGCCCCAGCATTTT
- | TRBJ2-5 | few | TRBV20-1 | CSATGVGQETQYF | TGCAGTGCTACAGGGGTTGGCCAAGAGACCCAGTACTTC
TRBD2 | TRBJ2-2 | many | TRBV10-3 | CAINPGLADTGELFF | TGTGCCATCAATCCAGGACTAGCAGACACCGGGGAGCTGTTTTTT
- | TRBJ1-5 | many | TRBV12-3/TRBV12-4 | CASSYGDQPQHF | TGTGCCAGCAGTTATGGAGATCAGCCCCAGCATTTT
- | TRBJ2-1 | - | TRBV7-9 | CASSPPQDINEQFF | TGTGCCAGCAGCCCACCACAGGATATTAATGAGCAGTTCTTC
TRBD2 | TRBJ2-1 | few | TRBV14 | CASILPSGEGEQFF | TGTGCCAGCATACTGCCTAGCGGGGAGGGTGAGCAGTTCTTC
- | TRBJ2-2 | - | TRBV2 | CASSGLAGASPGELFF | TGTGCCAGCAGCGGTCTGGCGGGGGCATCCCCCGGGGAGCTGTTTTTT
- | TRBJ2-7 | few | TRBV2 | CASSGPRGTYEQYF | TGTGCCAGCAGTGGCCCCCGGGGAACCTACGAGCAGTACTTC
TRBD1 | TRBJ2-5 | many | TRBV12-3/TRBV12-4 | CASSQDRKETQYF | TGTGCCAGCAGCCAGGACAGGAAAGAGACCCAGTACTTC
- | TRBJ2-1 | - | TRBV7-9 | CASSPRHLYNEQFF | TGTGCCAGCAGCCCCAGGCACCTCTACAATGAGCAGTTCTTC
- | TRBJ2-1 | few | TRBV5-1 | CASSLQGPSYNEQFF | TGCGCCAGCAGCTTGCAGGGGCCATCCTACAATGAGCAGTTCTTC
- | TRBJ1-5 | few | TRBV29-1 | CSVAQEAGGNQPQHF | TGCAGCGTCGCTCAGGAGGCAGGTGGCAATCAGCCCCAGCATTTT
TRBD2 | TRBJ2-7 | many | TRBV7-7 | CASSPGLAGGIYEQYF | TGTGCCAGCAGCCCGGGACTAGCGGGGGGCATCTACGAGCAGTACTTC
- | TRBJ2-7 | few | TRBV12-3/TRBV12-4 | CASSLALQGIYEQYF | TGTGCCAGCAGTTTAGCGCTACAGGGAATCTACGAGCAGTACTTC
- | TRBJ1-1 | many | TRBV12-3/TRBV12-4 | CASSPPGQVNTEAFF | TGTGCCAGCAGTCCACCGGGACAAGTGAACACTGAAGCTTTCTTT
TRBD2 | TRBJ2-1 | - | TRBV3-1 | CASSHRTPGLAGGLITYNEQFF | TGTGCCAGCAGCCACCGAACACCTGGACTAGCGGGGGGCCTGATAACCTACAATGAGCAGTTCTTC
TRBD2 | TRBJ2-7 | - | TRBV20-1 | CSASGTSVWYEQYF | TGCAGTGCTAGCGGGACTAGCGTGTGGTACGAGCAGTACTTC
- | TRBJ2-2 | many | TRBV29-1 | CSVGGRGRGTGELFF | TGCAGCGTTGGTGGTAGGGGCAGGGGAACCGGGGAGCTGTTTTTT
TRBD1 | TRBJ2-3 | - | TRBV7-2 | CASSPRQGADTQYF | TGTGCCAGCAGCCCGAGACAGGGCGCAGATACGCAGTATTTT
- | TRBJ2-1 | many | TRBV9 | CASSVATGDWWDEQFF | TGTGCCAGCAGCGTAGCTACTGGGGACTGGTGGGATGAGCAGTTCTTC
TRBD1 | TRBJ1-2 | few | TRBV20-1 | CSAHPGRGHQGYTF | TGCAGTGCCCACCCGGGCAGGGGGCATCAAGGCTACACCTTC
TRBD1 | TRBJ1-1 | many | TRBV6-1 | CASSRQGAGTEAFF | TGTGCCAGCAGTCGACAGGGGGCAGGCACTGAAGCTTTCTTT
- | TRBJ2-7 | many | TRBV12-3/TRBV12-4 | CASSFWDGNYEQYF | TGTGCCAGCAGTTTCTGGGACGGGAACTACGAGCAGTACTTC
TRBD1 | TRBJ1-4 | many | TRBV15 | CATSQGAGEKLFF | TGTGCCACCAGTCAGGGGGCAGGTGAAAAACTGTTTTTT
- | TRBJ2-5 | - | TRBV7-2 | CASSPWGRGNQETQYF | TGTGCCAGCAGCCCCTGGGGGCGCGGTAATCAAGAGACCCAGTACTTC
- | TRBJ2-1 | - | TRBV7-9 | CASSLGPAGENNEQFF | TGTGCCAGCAGCTTAGGGCCCGCAGGGGAGAACAATGAGCAGTTCTTC
TRBD2 | TRBJ2-1 | - | TRBV7-6 | CASSFLAGGLREQFF | TGTGCCAGCAGCTTCCTAGCGGGGGGGCTGAGGGAGCAGTTCTTC
TRBD1 | TRBJ1-5 | - | TRBV29-1 | CSVGQGDQPQHF | TGCAGCGTTGGACAGGGAGATCAGCCCCAGCATTTT
- | TRBJ1-1 | many | TRBV7-9 | CASSLVMDTEAFF | TGTGCCAGCAGCTTAGTTATGGACACTGAAGCTTTCTTT
- | TRBJ2-1 | many | TRBV10-3 | CAIRVAMPTSNEQFF | TGTGCCATCAGGGTGGCTATGCCGACTTCGAATGAGCAGTTCTTC
- | TRBJ2-2 | many | TRBV3-1 | CASSQDWGAGTGELFF | TGTGCCAGCAGCCAAGATTGGGGGGCAGGCACCGGGGAGCTGTTTTTT
TRBD1 | TRBJ1-2 | - | TRBV5-1 | CASNFQGATGYTF | TGCGCCAGCAACTTCCAGGGGGCGACTGGCTACACCTTC
- | TRBJ2-5 | - | TRBV5-1 | CASSPEGGRTQYF | TGCGCCAGCAGCCCCGAGGGGGGTAGGACCCAGTACTTC
TRBD1 | TRBJ2-5 | many | TRBV12-3/TRBV12-4 | CASSGRDRGIQETQYF | TGTGCCAGCAGTGGGAGGGACAGGGGGATCCAAGAGACCCAGTACTTC
TRBD1 | TRBJ2-7 | few | TRBV14 | CASSQLTGTGLHEQYF | TGTGCCAGCAGCCAACTGACCGGGACAGGGTTACACGAGCAGTACTTC